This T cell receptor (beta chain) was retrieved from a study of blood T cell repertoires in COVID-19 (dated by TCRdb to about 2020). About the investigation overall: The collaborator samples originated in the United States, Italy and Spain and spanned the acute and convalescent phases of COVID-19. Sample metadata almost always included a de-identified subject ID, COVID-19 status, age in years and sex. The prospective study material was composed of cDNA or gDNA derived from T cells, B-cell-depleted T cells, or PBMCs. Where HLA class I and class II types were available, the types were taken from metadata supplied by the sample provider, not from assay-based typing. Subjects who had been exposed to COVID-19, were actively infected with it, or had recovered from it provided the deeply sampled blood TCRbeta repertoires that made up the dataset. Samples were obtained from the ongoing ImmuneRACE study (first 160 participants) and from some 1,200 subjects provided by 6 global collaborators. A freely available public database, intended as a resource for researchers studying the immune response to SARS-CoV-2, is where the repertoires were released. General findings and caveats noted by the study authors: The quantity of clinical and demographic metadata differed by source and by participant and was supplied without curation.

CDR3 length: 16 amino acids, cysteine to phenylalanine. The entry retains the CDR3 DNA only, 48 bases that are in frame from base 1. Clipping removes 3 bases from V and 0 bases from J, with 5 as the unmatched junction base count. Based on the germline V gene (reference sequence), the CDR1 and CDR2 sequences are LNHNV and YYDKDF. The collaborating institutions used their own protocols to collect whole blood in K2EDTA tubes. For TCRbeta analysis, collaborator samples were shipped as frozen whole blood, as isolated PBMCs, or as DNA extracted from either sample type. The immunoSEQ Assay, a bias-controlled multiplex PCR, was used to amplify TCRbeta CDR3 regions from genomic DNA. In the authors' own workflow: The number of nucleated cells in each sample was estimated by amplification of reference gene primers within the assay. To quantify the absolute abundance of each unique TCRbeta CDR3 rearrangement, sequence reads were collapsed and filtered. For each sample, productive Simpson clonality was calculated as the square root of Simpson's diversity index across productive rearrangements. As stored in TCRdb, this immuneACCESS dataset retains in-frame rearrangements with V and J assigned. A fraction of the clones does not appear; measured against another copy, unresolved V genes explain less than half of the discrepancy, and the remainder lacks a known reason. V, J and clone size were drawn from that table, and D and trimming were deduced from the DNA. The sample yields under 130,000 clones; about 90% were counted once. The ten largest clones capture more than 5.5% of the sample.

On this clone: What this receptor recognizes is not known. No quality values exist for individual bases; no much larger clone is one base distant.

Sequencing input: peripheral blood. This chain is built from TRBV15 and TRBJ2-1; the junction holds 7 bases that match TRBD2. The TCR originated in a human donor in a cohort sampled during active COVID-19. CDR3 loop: CATSSRLAASYNEQFF. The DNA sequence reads TGTGCCACCAGCAGCCGACTAGCTGCCTCCTACAATGAGCAGTTCTTC.